A single sample is the source of the 25 T cell receptor beta chains below, sequenced in a study of CD8+ T cells in alopecia areata. TCR sequencing used cDNA made by reverse transcription of extracted RNA. Some clones are missing from TCRdb's copy, which holds only in-frame ones; the method was immunoSEQ multiplex PCR. This table holds roughly 150,000 clones, around 86% found once. The sequencing used CD8+ T cells sorted from blood, collected at week 0. Receptors were obtained from a human donor with alopecia areata.

This chain connects TRBV5-1 to TRBJ1-1, with unresolved D. Per the germline V gene, CDR1 is SGHRS and CDR2 is YFSETQ. The CDR3 is made up of 14 amino acids. Trimming took 1 base from V and 3 from J, leaving 10 bases between them. The CDR3 region is CASSLWGRDTEAFF. The CDR3 nucleotides read TGCGCCAGCAGCTTGTGGGGTCGGGACACTGAAGCTTTCTTT.

This chain joins TRBV29-1 and TRBJ2-7, with 8 bases matching TRBD2. The ends lost 6 bases at V and 2 bases at J; junction bases unmatched: 6. CDR3 size: 13 residues. Germline V gene sequence: CDR1 SQVTM, CDR2 ANQGSEA. The CDR3 sequence: CSVVGLGAYEQYF. The CDR3 DNA sequence: TGCAGCGTAGTGGGACTAGGAGCCTACGAGCAGTACTTC.

The chain joins TRBV25-1 to TRBJ2-7; a weak D match, TRBD1 (5 bases). Germline V gene lookup returns CDR1 MGHDK and CDR2 SYGVNS. CDR3 size: 11 residues. The V end was cut by 7 bases, the J end by 7 bases, with 11 bases between. The CDR3 region is CASTLQGEQYF. The CDR3 DNA follows: TGTGCCAGCACCTTGCAGGGAGAGCAGTACTTC.

The CDR3 loop is CSVENPGTNEQFF. The CDR3 DNA sequence: TGCAGCGTTGAAAACCCAGGGACTAATGAGCAGTTCTTC. The chain employs TRBV29-1 and TRBJ2-1; weak D call: TRBD2 (6 bases). The CDR3 is 13 residues long. Germline values: CDR1 SQVTM, CDR2 ANQGSEA. Trimming removed 2 bases from V and 7 bases from J, with 12 bases in between.

This sequence joins TRBV13 and TRBJ2-7; a weak D match, TRBD2 (5 bases). CDR3 length equals 14 residues. Germline lookup yields CDR1 PRHDT and CDR2 FYEKMQ (reference sequence). Trimming stripped 6 bases from V and 0 bases from J, with 12 bases between. The DNA of the CDR3 is TGTGCCAGCAGGGACTCACTGAGCTCCTACGAGCAGTACTTC. Protein product: CASRDSLSSYEQYF. Full variable domain (rest looked up from reference TRBV13 and TRBJ2-7): AAGVIQSPRHLIKEKRETATLKCYPIPRHDTVYWYQQGPGQDPQFLISFYEKMQSDKGSIPDRFSAQQFSDYHSELNMSSLELGDSALYFCASRDSLSSYEQYFGPGTRLTVT.

The chain carries TRBV5-1 and TRBJ2-5; 7 bases match TRBD1. Germline CDR1 reads SGHRS; CDR2 reads YFSETQ. There are 15 residues in the CDR3. After removal of 4 bases from V and 0 bases from J, the junction contained 6 bases not matched to a gene. This CDR3 is CASSPNRGYQETQYF. In nucleotides, the CDR3 is TGCGCCAGCAGCCCTAACAGGGGATACCAAGAGACCCAGTACTTC.

This clone appeared once. The V gene is TRBV25-1, the J gene TRBJ2-7; D may match TRBD1 or TRBD2 (5 bases each). This CDR3 has 15 amino acids. Germline loops: CDR1 MGHDK, CDR2 SYGVNS. Trimming shortened V by 3 bases and J by 3 bases, and 15 bases separated the two germline ends. The CDR3 reads CASSDSSGRSYEQYF. The DNA of the CDR3 is TGTGCCAGCAGTGATTCTTCGGGACGGAGCTACGAGCAGTACTTC.

The chain recombines TRBV7-3 with TRBJ2-7; 13 nucleotides line up with TRBD2. The junction had 5 bases not matched to a gene; V was cut back by 4 bases and J by 5 bases. The CDR3 sequence is 15 residues long. The germline V gene encodes CDR1 SGHTA and CDR2 FQGTGA. In DNA, the CDR3 is TGTGCCAGCAGCTCGTCCGGACTAGCGGGGGACGAGCAGTACTTC. It encodes CASSSSGLAGDEQYF.

The chain carries TRBV6-5 and TRBJ2-3; possibly TRBD1 or TRBD2 for D (6 bases each). V was trimmed by 10 bases and J by 6 bases, leaving 23 bases between them. Germline V CDR1 and CDR2: MNHEY, SVGAGI. The CDR3 spans 15 residues. CDR3 coding DNA: TGTGCCACCTCTAGGGGGGCTAGCGAATCGGATACGCAGTATTTT. As protein: CATSRGASESDTQYF.

The V call is TRBV6-5, the J call TRBJ2-7; 9 bases align to TRBD1. This CDR3 has 15 residues. Germline V lookup: CDR1 MNHEY, CDR2 SVGAGI. Losses at the gene ends were 7 bases for V and 2 bases for J; bases not matched to a gene: 9. CDR3 DNA: TGTGCCAGCAAAACCGGGACAGGGTATACCTACGAGCAGTACTTC. Encoded protein: CASKTGTGYTYEQYF.

This clone was recorded only once. This rearrangement joins TRBV7-8 to TRBJ2-7, with 10 bases that match TRBD2. V was clipped by 2 bases and J by 5 bases; unmatched bases: 12. CDR3 size: 17 residues. Per germline, CDR1 SGHVS and CDR2 FQNEAQ. The CDR3: CASSLRISGGYLDEQYF. DNA of the CDR3: TGTGCCAGCAGCTTAAGAATTAGCGGGGGGTATCTGGACGAGCAGTACTTC.

The chain uses TRBV20-1 and TRBJ1-2; tentatively, D is TRBD1 (5 bases). The germline V gene encodes CDR1 DFQATT and CDR2 SNEGSKA (reference sequence). With 6 bases removed from V and 8 bases from J, the gap between germline ends came to 13 bases. This CDR3 region has 11 residues. The CDR3 region is CSARGGIGYTF. CDR3 coding DNA: TGCAGTGCGAGGGGAGGGATCGGCTACACCTTC.

This clone was counted once. CDR3 bases: TGTGCCTGGAGTGCGGCTAGCGGGAGCAATGAGCAGTTCTTC. This translates into CAWSAASGSNEQFF. The J gene is TRBJ2-1, the V gene TRBV30; 10 bases line up with TRBD2. This CDR3 contains 14 residues. With V trimmed by 1 base and J by 6 bases, 3 bases remained unmatched. CDR1 GTSNPN and CDR2 SVGIG come from the germline V gene (reference sequence).

The chain uses TRBV5-1 and TRBJ1-5; TRBD1 might be the D (5 bases). Germline-derived CDR1 and CDR2 are SGHRS and YFSETQ. This CDR3 comprises 14 residues. Trimming removed 0 bases from V and 6 bases from J, with 10 bases in between. The CDR3 here is CASSLGQGFQPQHF. The DNA of the CDR3 is TGCGCCAGCAGCTTGGGGCAGGGTTTTCAGCCCCAGCATTTT.

V gene TRBV6-1 combines with J gene TRBJ2-7; 7 positions agree with TRBD2. Germline V lookup: CDR1 MNHNS, CDR2 SASEGT. Unmatched junction bases numbered 12, after V lost 4 bases and J lost 3 bases. The CDR3 consists of 16 residues. In DNA, the CDR3 is TGTGCCAGCAGTGGATGGACCCAGGGAGGGTACTACGAGCAGTACTTC. This encodes CASSGWTQGGYYEQYF.

This sequence joins TRBV27 and TRBJ2-7; D possibly uses TRBD1 or TRBD2 (5 bases each). The V and J ends lost 4 bases and 2 bases respectively, with 9 bases between them. This CDR3 spans 13 amino acids. Looked up from germline, CDR1 is MNHEY and CDR2 is SMNVEV (reference sequence). Written as DNA, the CDR3 is TGTGCCAGCAGTTCTGGGGGACCCTACGAGCAGTACTTC. This translates into CASSSGGPYEQYF.

This rearrangement joins TRBV7-6 to TRBJ2-3; D might be TRBD1 (6 bases). With 2 bases removed from V and 4 bases from J, the gap between germline ends came to 13 bases. CDR1 and CDR2 from the germline V gene are SGHVS and FNYEAQ. The CDR3 covers 15 residues. The CDR3 region has the DNA TGTGCCAGCAGCTTAAGGGGGTTAGGGTCAGATACGCAGTATTTT. It encodes CASSLRGLGSDTQYF.

The chain links TRBV9 to TRBJ1-5, with 9 nucleotides matching TRBD1. Unmatched junction bases numbered 4, after V lost 3 bases and J lost 0 bases. The CDR3 consists of 16 residues. Per germline, CDR1 SGDLS and CDR2 YYNGEE. In DNA, the CDR3 is TGTGCCAGCAGCGAAGGGACAGGGAATAGCAATCAGCCCCAGCATTTT. Its translation: CASSEGTGNSNQPQHF.

This chain uses TRBV14 with TRBJ2-7; D not resolved. V was pared by 0 bases and J by 1 base, with 7 bases between. Per germline, CDR1 SGHDN and CDR2 FVKESK. The CDR3 extends over 14 amino acids. The CDR3 here is CASSQDGWSYEQYF. In DNA form, the CDR3 reads TGTGCCAGCAGCCAAGATGGCTGGTCCTACGAGCAGTACTTC.

This sequence joins TRBV19 and TRBJ2-1; D unclear. This CDR3 is built from 13 residues. Germline loops: CDR1 LNHDA, CDR2 SQIVND (reference sequence). Trimming stripped 9 bases from V and 0 bases from J, with 9 bases between. The CDR3 sequence is CASEDSSYNEQFF. For the CDR3, the DNA is TGTGCCAGCGAAGATAGCTCCTACAATGAGCAGTTCTTC. The full variable domain, with the rest looked up from reference TRBV19 and TRBJ2-1, is DGGITQSPKYLFRKEGQNVTLSCEQNLNHDAMYWYRQDPGQGLRLIYYSQIVNDFQKGDIAEGYSVSREKKESFPLTVTSAQKNPTAFYLCASEDSSYNEQFFGPGTRLTVL.

This sequence joins TRBV19 and TRBJ2-7, with TRBD1 as a possible D gene (5 bases). Trimming shortened V by 5 bases and J by 0 bases, and 11 bases separated the two germline ends. The CDR3 consists of 14 residues. The germline CDR1 and CDR2 sequences are LNHDA and SQIVND (reference sequence). As DNA, the CDR3 is TGTGCCAGTAGTCTCCAGGGTAGCTCCTACGAGCAGTACTTC. Protein sequence: CASSLQGSSYEQYF.

V usage is TRBV19 and J usage is TRBJ2-7; TRBD2 might be the D (5 bases). Germline assignment: CDR1 LNHDA and CDR2 SQIVND (reference sequence). The CDR3 consists of 14 residues. V was pared by 3 bases and J by 2 bases, with 11 bases between. In DNA form, the CDR3 reads TGTGCCAGTAGTATGGTTGCGGAGGCCTACGAGCAGTACTTC. Translation: CASSMVAEAYEQYF. The entire variable domain, with the rest obtained from reference TRBV19 and TRBJ2-7, is as follows: DGGITQSPKYLFRKEGQNVTLSCEQNLNHDAMYWYRQDPGQGLRLIYYSQIVNDFQKGDIAEGYSVSREKKESFPLTVTSAQKNPTAFYLCASSMVAEAYEQYFGPGTRLTVT.

This sequence joins TRBV6-5 and TRBJ2-7; possible D gene TRBD2, 6 bases. Trimming shortened V by 0 bases and J by 0 bases, and 12 bases separated the two germline ends. CDR1 is MNHEY and CDR2 is SVGAGI in the germline V gene. The CDR3 sequence is 16 residues long. CDR3 amino acids: CASSYSGGELSYEQYF. CDR3 nucleotides: TGTGCCAGCAGTTACTCGGGCGGGGAGCTCTCCTACGAGCAGTACTTC.

This chain joins TRBV14 and TRBJ2-1, with a weak D call TRBD2 (6 bases). Trimming shortened V by 6 bases and J by 10 bases, and 16 bases separated the two germline ends. The CDR3 is made up of 13 amino acids. Germline V CDR1 and CDR2: SGHDN, FVKESK. CDR3 DNA sequence: TGTGCCAGCAGACCCGGGGGATCCTACGAGCAGTTCTTC. It codes for CASRPGGSYEQFF. The full variable domain, its missing parts supplied by reference TRBV14 and TRBJ2-1, is EAGVTQFPSHSVIEKGQTVTLRCDPISGHDNLYWYRRVMGKEIKFLLHFVKESKQDESGMPNNRFLAERTGGTYSTLKVQPAELEDSGVYFCASRPGGSYEQFFGPGTRLTVL.

V gene TRBV30 combines with J gene TRBJ2-7, with a possible D match to TRBD1 (5 bases). V lost 3 bases and J 2 bases, leaving 8 bases between the germline ends. Germline values: CDR1 GTSNPN, CDR2 SVGIG (reference sequence). The CDR3 is 12 residues long. The CDR3: CAWSLDTYEQYF. In nucleotides, the CDR3 is TGTGCCTGGAGCTTGGACACCTACGAGCAGTACTTC.